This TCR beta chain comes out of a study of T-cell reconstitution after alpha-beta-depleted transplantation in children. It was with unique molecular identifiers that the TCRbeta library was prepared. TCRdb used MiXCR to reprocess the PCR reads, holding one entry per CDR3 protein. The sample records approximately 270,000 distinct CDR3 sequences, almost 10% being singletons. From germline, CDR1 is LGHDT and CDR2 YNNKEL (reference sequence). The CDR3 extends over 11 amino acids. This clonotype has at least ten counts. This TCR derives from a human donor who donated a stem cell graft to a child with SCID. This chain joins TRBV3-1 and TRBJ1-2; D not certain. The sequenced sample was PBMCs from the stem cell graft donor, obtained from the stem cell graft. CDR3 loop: CGRIFNYGYTF. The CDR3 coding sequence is TGTGGCCGGATTTTTAACTATGGCTACACCTTC.